The 5 T cell receptor beta chains below all came from one sample that was sequenced in a study of T cells in Graves' hyperthyroidism and ophthalmopathy. RNA transcripts yielded amplified TCR beta CDR3 regions. A set of HTBI primers served as the primers for a first-round RT-PCR of the TCR CDR3. MiXCR, applied by TCRdb to the multiplex PCR reads, yields one record per CDR3 protein. This sample has approximately 560,000 distinct CDR3 sequences; approximately 44% occur once, and the top ten carry 8.2%. Sequencing was performed on peripheral blood or thyroid tissue (not recorded which). These receptors were taken from a woman between 18 and 29 years old with Graves' hyperthyroidism.

This clonotype was counted only a few times. The chain recombines TRBV20-1 with TRBJ1-2; D is possibly TRBD1 (6 bases). Germline V lookup: CDR1 DFQATT, CDR2 SNEGSKA (reference sequence). The CDR3 spans 11 residues. Trimming shortened V by 3 bases and J by 6 bases, and 8 bases separated the two germline ends. DNA for the CDR3: TGCAGTGCTAGGGACAGTAATGGCTACACCTTC. This sequence encodes CSARDSNGYTF.

Worth noting for this clonotype: A single base separates this from a much larger clone, so it may be a read error. The rearrangement uses TRBV20-1 and TRBJ1-2; unclear D gene. V lost 1 base to trimming and J lost 6 bases, with 3 bases between them. Germline assignment: CDR1 DFQATT and CDR2 SNEGSKA (reference sequence). This CDR3 region has 10 residues. CDR3 protein: CSARGDGYTF. The CDR3 DNA reads TGCAGTGCTAGAGGCGATGGCTACACCTTC.

Written as DNA, the CDR3 is TGTGCCAGCAGTTACTCGGTCAGTAAAACTGAAGCTTTCTTT. Its translation: CASSYSVSKTEAFF. The J gene is TRBJ1-1, the V gene TRBV6-5; D ambiguous. V lost 0 bases, J lost 5 bases, and 10 bases lay in between. CDR3 length: 14 residues. Germline V gene data show CDR1 as MNHEY and CDR2 as SVGAGI.

This rearrangement joins TRBV2 to TRBJ2-7; TRBD2 might be the D (5 bases). V dropped 8 bases and J dropped 3 bases, with 17 bases sitting between them. Per the germline V gene, CDR1 is SNHLY and CDR2 is FYNNEI. The CDR3 is 14 residues long. The CDR3 sequence: CASSGGPMYYEQYF. The CDR3 DNA reads as TGTGCCAGCTCCGGAGGACCCATGTACTACGAGCAGTACTTC. Based on the CDR3 plus reference TRBV2 and TRBJ2-7, the full variable domain is EPEVTQTPSHQVTQMGQEVILRCVPISNHLYFYWYRQILGQKVEFLVSFYNNEISEKSEIFDDQFSVERPDGSNFTLKIRSTKLEDSAMYFCASSGGPMYYEQYFGPGTRLTVT.

This clonotype has only a few counts. The chain has TRBV7-9 and TRBJ2-5; D is perhaps TRBD1 (5 bases). CDR1 SEHNR and CDR2 FQNEAQ come from the germline V gene (reference sequence). CDR3 length: 15 amino acids. Trimming took off 6 bases at V and 5 bases at J, with 19 bases between the two ends. The CDR3 sequence: CASRALGAPGETQYF. CDR3 sequence (DNA): TGTGCCAGCAGAGCCTTAGGGGCCCCCGGGGAGACCCAGTACTTC.